The entry below gives a single T cell receptor beta chain sequence along with its context. Its antigen is currently not known. Qualities for individual bases were not recorded, and no much larger clone is one base off. This sample was included in a study of CD8 T cells in Susac syndrome (dated by TCRdb to the late 2010s). Regarding the complete study: Among the Susac syndrome patients who were sequenced, clinically active disease was present in more than 5 and clinical remission was observed in roughly eight. At the time of blood withdrawal, Susac syndrome patients were either therapy-naive, taking corticosteroids (with some also receiving IVIg), or on IVIg alone. Repertoire sequencing was used to test whether CD8+ T cell activation and differentiation in Susac syndrome was antigen driven. The study compared CD8+ T cell repertoire clonality among over 9 healthy donors, about 14 Susac syndrome patients and about 16 multiple sclerosis patients. Study-level results and caveats: In the total CD8+ and CD8+ TEMRA repertoires, around 17 and five Susac-specific public clones, respectively, were identified. The number of individuals in the TCR sequencing and HLA analysis was recognized as being relatively small. Clonal expansion was observed in Susac syndrome CD8+ repertoires, with the highest expansion in CD8+ TEMRA cells and greater expansion in clinically active than in remitting patients.

RNA was extracted with the RNeasy kit and roughly 0.45 to 1 ug was reverse transcribed using random hexamers. The immunoSEQ multiplex PCR assay, covering 54 Vbeta and 13 Jbeta segments, was used to amplify TCR beta CDR3 regions. To correct PCR amplification bias, a synthetic template baseline was used for both primer optimization and computational correction. In the source study's methods: Only productive sequences were kept, with reads annotated to V, D and J genes according to IMGT and analyzed in immunoSEQ Analyzer. Clonality was calculated as one minus the Shannon entropy normalized by log2 of the number of productive unique sequences. Public and private clones were assessed among the 100 most prevalent clones of each patient and control. Susac-specific clones were defined as absent from healthy and MS cohorts, over a thousand published viral clones and other ImmuneACCESS disease sequences. TCRdb's own reprocessing of the public reads used fastp at Q25 and MiXCR and kept productive beta chains. Each CDR3 protein appears once, grouped with its most common genes and DNA. It is TCRdb's table, rather than the study itself, that gives the V and J calls and clone size. This sample gives some 130,000 distinct CDR3 sequences in total; roughly 94% of them show up just once. The ten largest clonotypes hold under 0.2% of the sample.

Peripheral blood CD8+ and CD4+ T cells from healthy donors, Susac syndrome patients and multiple sclerosis patients were profiled using high-throughput TCR beta sequencing. The Susac syndrome patients fulfilled recently defined diagnostic criteria for either definite or probable disease. CD8+ TEMRA cells were enriched by FACS, while bulk CD8+ and CD4+ T cells were purified by magnetic negative isolation. Blood was drawn into EDTA tubes, processed within 24 hours, and PBMCs were isolated by density gradient centrifugation. PBMCs destined for TCR sequencing were cryopreserved in liquid nitrogen and later thawed in a 37 °C water bath. The sorted or isolated CD4+, CD8+ and CD8+ TEMRA cells had a purity of 90% or higher. The trim is 3 bases for V and 3 bases for J, with a gap of 9 bases between the germline ends. From the cysteine up to the phenylalanine, the CDR3 has a length of 13 residues. The retained sequence is limited to the CDR3, 39 bases, with the frame set at the first base. CDR1 and CDR2 are read off the germline V gene (reference sequence) as PRHDT and FYEKMQ.

Recombination joined TRBV13 with TRBJ2-7; confidence is insufficient to name the D gene. The sequencing sample was made of CD8+ T cells from PBMCs. The origin of this receptor is a human donor with Susac syndrome. The DNA is as follows: TGTGCCAGCAGCTTGAACACCAACTACGAGCAGTACTTC. Translation gives CASSLNTNYEQYF.